This entry lists 15 T cell receptor beta chains sequenced from one sample in a study of shared clonotypes between healthy human individuals. CD45RO negativity and positive selection for CCR7 defined naive CD8 cells, a population that excluded terminally differentiated effector memory CD45RA+ cells. The method was immunoSEQ multiplex PCR; TCRdb's version includes in-frame clones alone and lacks a portion of them. This sample has about 800,000 clones; roughly 96% occur once, and the top ten carry around 0.25%. The sequencing sample was made of naive CD8+ T cells sorted from blood. Receptor source: a man aged 30-40 years in good health.

This chain uses TRBV6-1 with TRBJ2-5; 7 positions match TRBD2. V shed 1 base, J shed 5 bases, and the junction held 7 bases outside the gene matches. CDR3 length: 15 amino acids. Germline V gives CDR1 MNHNS, CDR2 SASEGT. The chain's CDR3 is CASSEGEGGAETQYF. As DNA, the CDR3 is TGTGCCAGCAGTGAAGGGGAGGGTGGGGCCGAGACCCAGTACTTC.

V is TRBV7-6 and J is TRBJ2-7; D may be TRBD2 (5 bases). Germline CDR1 and CDR2: SGHVS and FNYEAQ. The length of the CDR3 is 15 residues. With 1 base removed from V and 5 bases from J, the gap between germline ends came to 15 bases. This chain's CDR3 is CASSLVTTRAHEQYF. The CDR3 region has the DNA TGTGCCAGCAGCTTAGTCACTACGAGGGCTCACGAGCAGTACTTC.

The V gene is TRBV7-8, the J gene TRBJ2-7; 12 bases match TRBD2. Trimming removed 5 bases from V and 5 bases from J; junction bases left unmatched: 16. The germline V gene encodes CDR1 SGHVS and CDR2 FQNEAQ. The CDR3 is made up of 18 amino acids. The CDR3 coding sequence is TGTGCCAGCAGCCCCAGGGGGCTAGCGGGAGGGCCTCTCAACGAGCAGTACTTC. Translation gives CASSPRGLAGGPLNEQYF.

V usage is TRBV2 and J usage is TRBJ2-1; D is ambiguous. This CDR3 is 10 amino acids long. Germline assignment: CDR1 SNHLY and CDR2 FYNNEI. V lost 8 bases to trimming and J lost 10 bases, with 9 bases between them. The CDR3 region has the DNA TGTGCCAGCCCACGTGGGGAGCAGTTCTTC. This gives the protein CASPRGEQFF.

V gene TRBV14 combines with J gene TRBJ1-5, with 9 positions matching TRBD1. Looked up from germline, CDR1 is SGHDN and CDR2 is FVKESK. The CDR3 spans 18 residues. J gave up 6 bases and V 4 bases, and 16 bases lay outside the gene matches. CDR3 nucleotides: TGTGCCAGCAGCCCTCCCGAGTTAGAACGGGACAGGGTTCAGCCCCAGCATTTT. Translated, it gives CASSPPELERDRVQPQHF.

The gene calls are TRBV14 and TRBJ2-7; D is possibly TRBD1 (6 bases). Germline assignment: CDR1 SGHDN and CDR2 FVKESK. The CDR3 contains 14 residues. V was cut by 3 bases and J by 0 bases, with 9 bases left in between. The DNA of the CDR3 is TGTGCCAGCAGCCATCCGACAGGCTCCTACGAGCAGTACTTC. Protein product: CASSHPTGSYEQYF.

The genes are TRBV5-4 and TRBJ1-2; maybe TRBD1 (5 bases). Germline V gives CDR1 SGHNT, CDR2 YYREEE (reference sequence). V dropped 2 bases and J dropped 0 bases, with 11 bases sitting between them. The CDR3 is made up of 15 amino acids. The CDR3 protein is CASSFRDATNYGYTF. DNA for the CDR3: TGTGCCAGCAGCTTCCGGGACGCAACTAACTATGGCTACACCTTC.

This sequence joins TRBV5-1 and TRBJ2-3; TRBD2 matches at 12 bases. Germline CDR1 and CDR2: SGHRS and YFSETQ. The CDR3 totals 15 residues. Trimming took 4 bases from V and 4 from J; bases not matched to a gene: 4. CDR3 nucleotide sequence: TGCGCCAGCAGCCCGGGACTAGCGGGTTCAGATACGCAGTATTTT. Translating it yields CASSPGLAGSDTQYF.

The J gene is TRBJ1-4, the V gene TRBV28; possibly TRBD1 for D (6 bases). Germline CDR1 and CDR2: MDHEN and SYDVKM. Trimming pared 1 base from V and 7 bases from J, leaving 13 bases between. This CDR3 is built from 15 residues. The CDR3 spells CASSLSRGSGEKLFF. CDR3 in DNA: TGTGCCAGCAGTTTATCCAGGGGCTCTGGTGAAAAACTGTTTTTT.

The rearrangement joins TRBV7-6 to TRBJ2-1; the D gene is possibly TRBD2 (5 bases). The CDR3 loop spans 15 amino acids. Looked up from germline, CDR1 is SGHVS and CDR2 is FNYEAQ. The V end lost 0 bases, the J end lost 3 bases, and 9 bases lay between the germline ends. CDR3 bases: TGTGCCAGCAGCTTAGCGGAGGAGATCTACAATGAGCAGTTCTTC. It translates to CASSLAEEIYNEQFF.

The chain is built from TRBV4-1 and TRBJ2-3; 7 nucleotides match TRBD2. CDR1 MGHRA and CDR2 YSYEKL come from the germline V gene. The CDR3 runs to 14 residues. V was clipped by 0 bases and J by 5 bases; unmatched bases: 2. CDR3 DNA: TGCGCCAGCAGCCAAGAACGGGAGGAAGATACGCAGTATTTT. This encodes CASSQEREEDTQYF.

The J gene is TRBJ2-7, the V gene TRBV7-8; D is perhaps TRBD1 (6 bases). The germline V and J ends were trimmed by 3 bases and 3 bases, with 15 bases remaining between them. The CDR3 is 15 residues long. Germline-derived CDR1 and CDR2 are SGHVS and FQNEAQ. CDR3 nucleotides: TGTGCCAGCAGCTTCCACCGGGACAACCACTACGAGCAGTACTTC. As protein: CASSFHRDNHYEQYF.

This chain links TRBV15 with TRBJ2-5, with D possibly TRBD1 on 6 matching bases. V dropped 9 bases and J dropped 1 base, with 9 bases sitting between them. Germline CDR1 LNHNV, CDR2 YYDKDF (reference sequence). The CDR3 covers 12 residues. CDR3 sequence: CATGQIQETQYF. CDR3 nucleotides: TGTGCCACAGGACAGATCCAAGAGACCCAGTACTTC.

The genes are TRBV5-6 and TRBJ1-1; D unclear. Germline CDR1 SGHDT, CDR2 YYEEEE. The CDR3 runs 12 residues. Trimming pared 0 bases from V and 6 bases from J, leaving 6 bases between. In DNA, the CDR3 is TGTGCCAGCAGCTTGGGCCGGTCTGAAGCTTTCTTT. Encoded protein: CASSLGRSEAFF.

This clone has a single count. This chain connects TRBV5-6 to TRBJ2-5; 10 bases match TRBD2. CDR1 and CDR2 from the germline V gene are SGHDT and YYEEEE. The CDR3 runs 15 residues. With 4 bases clipped from V and 5 bases from J, the junction kept 8 bases outside the gene matches. CDR3 residues: CASSTIAGGKETQYF. The DNA of the CDR3 is TGTGCCAGCAGCACAATAGCGGGAGGAAAGGAGACCCAGTACTTC.